This TCR beta chain emerged from a study of CD8 T cells in Susac syndrome (dated by TCRdb to about 2019). In the study overall: Repertoire sequencing was used to test whether CD8+ T cell activation and differentiation in Susac syndrome was antigen driven. The clonality of the CD8+ T cell repertoire was compared across over 10 healthy donors, about 14 Susac syndrome patients and around 16 multiple sclerosis patients. Paper-wide results and their limitations: The TCR sequencing and HLA analysis was acknowledged to have included a relatively small number of individuals.

Turning to this clonotype: Its antigen remains unidentified. Base-call qualities are not available, and no considerably larger clone is one nucleotide away.

The germline V gene (reference sequence) yields DFQATT for CDR1 and SNEGSKA for CDR2. The CDR3 numbers 15 residues from cysteine through phenylalanine. The CDR3 DNA has 45 bases and is translated from base 1. V is cut by 2 bases and J by 3 bases, and the space between the germline ends is 14 bases. High-throughput TCR beta sequencing profiled peripheral blood CD8+ and CD4+ T cells from healthy donors, Susac syndrome patients and multiple sclerosis patients. The multiple sclerosis controls were treatment-naive patients who had stable or active relapsing-remitting disease and met the revised McDonald criteria. Bulk CD8+ and CD4+ T cells were purified by magnetic negative isolation, while CD8+ TEMRA cells were enriched using FACS. Blood was collected in EDTA tubes and processed within 24 hours, with PBMCs isolated through density gradient centrifugation. PBMCs intended for TCR sequencing were cryopreserved in liquid nitrogen and thawed later in a water bath at 37 degrees C. The sorted or isolated CD4+, CD8+ and CD8+ TEMRA cells reached a purity of at least 90%.

RNA was extracted using the RNeasy kit, and roughly 0.5 to 1 microgram was reverse transcribed with random hexamers. TCR beta CDR3 regions were amplified with the immunoSEQ multiplex PCR assay covering 54 Vbeta and 13 Jbeta segments. PCR amplification bias was corrected by using a synthetic template baseline for primer optimization and computational correction. As for how the authors treated the data: Only productive sequences were kept, with reads annotated to V, D and J genes according to IMGT and analyzed in immunoSEQ Analyzer. Clonality was computed as one minus Shannon entropy normalized by log2 of the number of productive unique sequences. For each patient and control, public and private clones were evaluated within the 100 most prevalent clones. Clones were defined as Susac-specific when absent from the healthy and MS cohorts, from 1052 published viral clones and from other ImmuneACCESS disease sequences. Through fastp at Q25 and MiXCR, TCRdb rebuilt clones from the public reads, retaining in-frame beta chains. Every distinct CDR3 protein forms one entry, paired with its most common genes and DNA. The V and J calls, along with clone size, are taken from TCRdb and not from the paper's own processing. The sample table records approximately 120,000 distinct CDR3 sequences; more than 75% of these occur just once. About 0.25% of the sample belongs to the ten largest clones.

The sample taken for sequencing was CD8+ T cells from PBMCs. This sequence was found in a human donor with multiple sclerosis. The V gene is TRBV20-1 and the J gene is TRBJ1-5, with TRBD1 perhaps the D gene, on 6 matching bases. CDR3 loop: CSARPPGDHNQPQHF. The base sequence is TGCAGTGCTAGACCCCCAGGGGACCACAATCAGCCCCAGCATTTT.